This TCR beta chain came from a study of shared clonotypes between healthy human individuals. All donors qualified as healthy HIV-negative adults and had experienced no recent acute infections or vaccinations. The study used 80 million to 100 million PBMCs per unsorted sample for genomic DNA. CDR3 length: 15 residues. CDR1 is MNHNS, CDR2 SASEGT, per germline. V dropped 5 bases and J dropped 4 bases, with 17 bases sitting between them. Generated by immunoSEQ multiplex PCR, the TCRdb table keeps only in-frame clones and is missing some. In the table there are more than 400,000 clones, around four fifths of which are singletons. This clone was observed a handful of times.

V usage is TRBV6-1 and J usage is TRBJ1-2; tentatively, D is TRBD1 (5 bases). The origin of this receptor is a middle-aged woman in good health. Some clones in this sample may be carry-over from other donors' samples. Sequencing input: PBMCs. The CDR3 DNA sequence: TGTGCCAGCAGTCCCGACCTGGGACCTACCTATGGCTACACCTTC. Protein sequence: CASSPDLGPTYGYTF.